This T cell receptor beta chain was identified in a study of T-cell reconstitution after alpha-beta-depleted transplantation in children. Study-wide findings and caveats: Among T cells one year after transplant, newly produced cells accounted for most counts and diversity. Elevated TCRbeta diversity at day 60 was traced, in some patients, to surviving recipient T cells and thymic progenitors. It was reported that alpha-beta T cells came from several hundred expanded graft clones (about two months after transplant).

This clonotype was recorded many times. Its target is unknown. Unique molecular identifiers featured in how the TCRbeta library was prepared. Each CDR3 protein gets one entry after TCRdb re-called the PCR reads with MiXCR. The data hold about 490,000 distinct CDR3 sequences, with under 12% observed a single time. There are 12 residues in the CDR3. The V end was cut by 2 bases, the J end by 7 bases, with 9 bases between. CDR1 and CDR2 (germline): MNHEY, SMNVEV (reference sequence). This clonotype originated in a child aged 2-15 years with inherited bone marrow failure, due to receive a stem cell transplant. Sequencing was performed on PBMCs, taken before TCRalphabeta/CD19-depleted stem cell transplant. V gene TRBV27 combines with J gene TRBJ2-7, with D maybe TRBD2 (5 bases). The CDR3 is CASSLGPGEQYF. The CDR3, as DNA: TGTGCCAGCAGTTTAGGCCCGGGGGAGCAGTACTTC.